These 2 T cell receptor beta chains were sequenced from one sample in a study of cytomegalovirus exposure and HLA in healthy donors. In the PCR, 60 Vbeta and 13 Jbeta primers were used. Sequencing was performed with immunoSEQ multiplex PCR; in TCRdb, only in-frame clones are kept and a portion is missing. The sample consists of roughly 170,000 clones, about 73% of them appearing once. Sequencing was carried out using PBMCs. Receptor source: a woman in her 50s in good health and CMV-seropositive.

This chain joins TRBV14 and TRBJ2-1; D perhaps matches TRBD2 (6 bases). This CDR3 is built from 14 residues. Per the germline V gene, CDR1 is SGHDN and CDR2 is FVKESK. V lost 4 bases to trimming and J lost 4 bases, with 11 bases between them. CDR3 nucleotides: TGTGCCAGCAGCCGACTAGGGGAATACAATGAGCAGTTCTTC. Translation gives CASSRLGEYNEQFF.

The gene calls are TRBV6-5 and TRBJ1-2; no definite D call. CDR1 is MNHEY and CDR2 is SVGAGI in the germline V gene. Trimming left V 4 bases short and J 10 bases short, with 19 bases between. The CDR3 sequence is 14 residues long. The CDR3 DNA follows: TGTGCCAGCAGTTCCCCTGGGCGGGGAAATTCCTACACCTTC. This sequence encodes CASSSPGRGNSYTF.